This record looks at one TCR beta chain sequence and its context. Its specificity is unknown. This specimen belongs to a study of PD-L1 blockade in urothelial cancer. Turning to the study itself: Dosed intravenously at 1,200 mg every 3 weeks, atezolizumab was initiated by patients at some point between 2012 and 2014. Findings and limits, study-wide: Blood clones associated with the tumor expanded more at 3 weeks in durable-benefit patients.

Germline V gives CDR1 MNHEY, CDR2 SVGAGI. Trimming removed 4 bases at V and 7 bases at J, with 19 bases between. The CDR3 spans 16 residues. Data came from immunoSEQ multiplex PCR; TCRdb stores just in-frame clones and leaves some out. Of about 45,000 clones detected, about four fifths appear once; the ten largest clones hold roughly 13%. Described time point: peripheral blood 6 weeks after treatment start. The genes are TRBV6-5 and TRBJ1-4; D is possibly TRBD1 (5 bases). This sequence was found in a man aged 55 to 70 with urothelial cancer. The material was PBMCs, obtained around atezolizumab (anti-PD-L1) treatment. The CDR3, as DNA: TGTGCCAGCAGTTCGGGAGGTGGGAGGGGTGCTGAAAAACTGTTTTTT. Translating gives CASSSGGGRGAEKLFF.